This T cell receptor beta chain emerged from a study of control samples from healthy donors and cancer patients. TCRdb's copy holds only in-frame clones and misses some; the assay was immunoSEQ multiplex PCR. The data show about 130,000 clones, under 90% seen once. With 9 bases clipped from V and 11 bases from J, the junction kept 9 bases outside the gene matches. The CDR3 extends over 11 amino acids. The V gene's germline CDR1 is SNHLY and CDR2 FYNNEI. The chain is built from TRBV2 and TRBJ1-1, with TRBD1 identical over 7 bases. The sequence came from a man aged 45 to 65 with head and neck cancer. Sequenced: PBMCs. CDR3 protein: CASAGQERAFF. DNA for the CDR3: TGTGCCAGTGCTGGACAGGAGCGTGCTTTCTTT.